One sample yielded the 4 T cell receptor beta chains listed below, sequenced in a study of cytomegalovirus exposure and HLA in healthy donors. PCR employed 60 Vbeta and 13 Jbeta primers. The assay was immunoSEQ multiplex PCR, and TCRdb's table has in-frame clones only and misses some. The sample holds 80,000 to 100,000 clones; 65% to 85% are singletons and the top ten take about 5%. Sequenced sample: PBMCs. The receptor set was obtained from a man aged 35 to 55 in good health and CMV-seropositive.

This chain connects TRBV11-2 to TRBJ2-3; 11 nucleotides agree with TRBD2. This CDR3 is 16 amino acids long. With V trimmed by 5 bases and J by 2 bases, 6 bases remained unmatched. The V gene's germline CDR1 is SGHAT and CDR2 FQNNGV. The CDR3 DNA sequence: TGTGCCAGCAGCACCCGGACTAGCGGGCTCACAGATACGCAGTATTTT. It codes for CASSTRTSGLTDTQYF.

In its sample, this clone was seen once. This rearrangement joins TRBV10-2 to TRBJ2-7; D is possibly TRBD2 (6 bases). V lost 0 bases and J 5 bases, leaving 8 bases between the germline ends. The CDR3 contains 13 residues. CDR1 WSHSY and CDR2 SAAADI come from the germline V gene. CDR3 coding DNA: TGCGCCAGCAGTGAGTCTCGGGGGAACGAGCAGTACTTC. Translated: CASSESRGNEQYF.

The chain links TRBV28 to TRBJ2-7, with 8 bases lining up with TRBD2. The CDR3 length is 15 residues. V was pared by 5 bases and J by 0 bases, with 6 bases of the junction left unmatched. Germline CDR1 MDHEN, CDR2 SYDVKM. The CDR3 loop reads CASSIAGRFSYEQYF. The CDR3 DNA reads as TGTGCCAGCAGTATAGCGGGGCGGTTCTCCTACGAGCAGTACTTC.

The chain uses TRBV7-9 and TRBJ2-5, with D possibly being TRBD1 (5 bases). Trimming removed 5 bases at V and 4 bases at J, with 8 bases between. The CDR3 sequence is 12 residues long. The germline CDR1 and CDR2 sequences are SEHNR and FQNEAQ (reference sequence). CDR3 DNA sequence: TGTGCCAGCAGCCCTAGGGGAGAGACCCAGTACTTC. As protein: CASSPRGETQYF.